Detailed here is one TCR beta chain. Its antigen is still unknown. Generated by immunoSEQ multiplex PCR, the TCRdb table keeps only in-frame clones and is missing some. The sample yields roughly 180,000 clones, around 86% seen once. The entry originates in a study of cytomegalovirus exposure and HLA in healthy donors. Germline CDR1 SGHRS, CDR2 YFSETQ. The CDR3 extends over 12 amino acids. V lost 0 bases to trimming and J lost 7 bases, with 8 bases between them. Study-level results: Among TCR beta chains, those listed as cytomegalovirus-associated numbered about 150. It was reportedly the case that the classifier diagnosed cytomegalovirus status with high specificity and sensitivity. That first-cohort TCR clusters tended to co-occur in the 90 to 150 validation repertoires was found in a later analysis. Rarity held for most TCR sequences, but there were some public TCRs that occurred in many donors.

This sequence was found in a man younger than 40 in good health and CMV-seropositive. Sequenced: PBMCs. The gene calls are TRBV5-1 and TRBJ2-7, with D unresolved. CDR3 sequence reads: CASSLASGEQYF. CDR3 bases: TGCGCCAGCAGCTTGGCCAGTGGGGAGCAGTACTTC.